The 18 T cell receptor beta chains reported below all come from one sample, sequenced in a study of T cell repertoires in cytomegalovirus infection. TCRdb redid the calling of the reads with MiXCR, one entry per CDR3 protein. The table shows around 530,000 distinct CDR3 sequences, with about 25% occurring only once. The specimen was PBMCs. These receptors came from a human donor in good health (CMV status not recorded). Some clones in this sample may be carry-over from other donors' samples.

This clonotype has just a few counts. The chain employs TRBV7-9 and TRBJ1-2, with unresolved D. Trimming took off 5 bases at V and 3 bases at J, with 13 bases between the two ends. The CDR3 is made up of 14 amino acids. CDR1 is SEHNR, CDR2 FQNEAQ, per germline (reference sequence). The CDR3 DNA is TGTGCCAGCAGCCCACTCCAGGTCTACTATGGCTACACCTTC. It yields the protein CASSPLQVYYGYTF.

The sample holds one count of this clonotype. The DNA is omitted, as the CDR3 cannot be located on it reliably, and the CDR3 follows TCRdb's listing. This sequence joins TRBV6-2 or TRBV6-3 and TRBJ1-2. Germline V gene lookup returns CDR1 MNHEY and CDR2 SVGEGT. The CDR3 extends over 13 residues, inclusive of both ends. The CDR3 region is CASSSSVNYGYTF.

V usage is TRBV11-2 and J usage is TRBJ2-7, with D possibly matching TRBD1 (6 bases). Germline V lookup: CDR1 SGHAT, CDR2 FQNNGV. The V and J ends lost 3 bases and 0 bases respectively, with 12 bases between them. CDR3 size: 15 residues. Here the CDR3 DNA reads TGTGCCAGCAGCTTGGGACACCGGGGCTCCTACGAGCAGTACGTC. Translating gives CASSLGHRGSYEQYV.

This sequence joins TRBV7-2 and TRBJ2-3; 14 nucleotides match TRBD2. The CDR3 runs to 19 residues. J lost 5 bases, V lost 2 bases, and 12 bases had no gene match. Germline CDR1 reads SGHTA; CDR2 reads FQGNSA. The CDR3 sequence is CASSLIRPGLAGVKDTQYF. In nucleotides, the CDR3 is TGTGCCAGCAGCTTAATTCGGCCGGGACTAGCGGGAGTTAAAGATACGCAGTATTTT.

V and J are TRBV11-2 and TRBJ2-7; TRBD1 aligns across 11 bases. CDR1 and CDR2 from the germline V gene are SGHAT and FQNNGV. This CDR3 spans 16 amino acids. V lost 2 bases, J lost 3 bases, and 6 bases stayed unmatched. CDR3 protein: CASSLLAGQGDYEQYF. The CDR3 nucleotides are TGTGCCAGCAGCTTATTGGCGGGACAGGGGGACTACGAGCAGTACTTC. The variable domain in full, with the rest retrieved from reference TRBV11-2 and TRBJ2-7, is EAGVAQSPRYKIIEKRQSVAFWCNPISGHATLYWYQQILGQGPKLLIQFQNNGVVDDSQLPKDRFSAERLKGVDSTLKIQPAKLEDSAVYLCASSLLAGQGDYEQYFGPGTRLTVT.

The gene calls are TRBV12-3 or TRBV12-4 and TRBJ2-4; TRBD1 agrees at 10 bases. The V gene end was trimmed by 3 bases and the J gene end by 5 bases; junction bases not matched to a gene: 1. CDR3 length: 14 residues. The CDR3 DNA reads TGTGCCAGCAGTTTGGACAGGGGGGAAAACATTCAGTACTTC. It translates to CASSLDRGENIQYF.

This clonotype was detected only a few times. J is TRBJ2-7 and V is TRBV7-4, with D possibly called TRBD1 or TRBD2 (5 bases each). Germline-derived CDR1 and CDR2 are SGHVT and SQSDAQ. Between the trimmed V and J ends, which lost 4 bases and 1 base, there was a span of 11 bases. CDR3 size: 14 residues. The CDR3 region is CASSSGAGSYEQYV. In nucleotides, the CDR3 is TGTGCCAGCAGCTCCGGGGCAGGGTCCTACGAGCAGTACGTC.

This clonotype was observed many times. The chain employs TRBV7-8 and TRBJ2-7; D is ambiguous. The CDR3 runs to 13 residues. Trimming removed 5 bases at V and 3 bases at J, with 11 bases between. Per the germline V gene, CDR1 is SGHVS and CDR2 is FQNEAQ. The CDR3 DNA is TGTGCCAGCAGCGAGAGATGGGGCTACGAGCAGTACTTC. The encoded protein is CASSERWGYEQYF.

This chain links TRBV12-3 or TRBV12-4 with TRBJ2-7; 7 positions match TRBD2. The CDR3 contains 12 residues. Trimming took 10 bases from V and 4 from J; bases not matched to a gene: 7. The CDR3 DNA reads TGTGCCACTAGCCGGGAGGAGTACGAGCAGTACTTC. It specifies CATSREEYEQYF.

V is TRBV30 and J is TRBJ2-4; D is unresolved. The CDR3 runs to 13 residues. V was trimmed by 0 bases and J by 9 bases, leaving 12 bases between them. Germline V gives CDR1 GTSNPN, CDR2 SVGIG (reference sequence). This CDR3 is CAWSVDASGIQYF. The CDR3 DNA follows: TGTGCCTGGAGTGTAGACGCCTCGGGCATTCAGTACTTC.

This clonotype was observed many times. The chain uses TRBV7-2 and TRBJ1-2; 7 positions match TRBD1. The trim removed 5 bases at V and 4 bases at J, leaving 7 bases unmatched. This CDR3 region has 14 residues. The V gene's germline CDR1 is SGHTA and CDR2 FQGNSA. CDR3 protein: CASSPGQEGYGYTF. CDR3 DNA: TGTGCCAGCAGCCCCGGACAGGAGGGCTATGGCTACACCTTC.

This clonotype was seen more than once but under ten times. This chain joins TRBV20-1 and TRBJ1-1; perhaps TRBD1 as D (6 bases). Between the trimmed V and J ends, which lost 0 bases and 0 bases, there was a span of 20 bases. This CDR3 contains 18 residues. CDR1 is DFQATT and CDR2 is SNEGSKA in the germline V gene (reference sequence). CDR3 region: CSARDSGRRGGMNTEAFF. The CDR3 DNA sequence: TGCAGTGCTAGAGATTCCGGTCGGAGGGGGGGTATGAACACTGAAGCTTTCTTT.

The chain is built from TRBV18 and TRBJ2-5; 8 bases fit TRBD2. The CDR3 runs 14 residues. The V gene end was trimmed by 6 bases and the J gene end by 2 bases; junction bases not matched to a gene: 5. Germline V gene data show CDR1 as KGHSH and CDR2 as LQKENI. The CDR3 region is CASSPTSAQETQYF. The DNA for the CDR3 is TGTGCCAGCTCGCCGACTAGCGCACAAGAGACCCAGTACTTC.

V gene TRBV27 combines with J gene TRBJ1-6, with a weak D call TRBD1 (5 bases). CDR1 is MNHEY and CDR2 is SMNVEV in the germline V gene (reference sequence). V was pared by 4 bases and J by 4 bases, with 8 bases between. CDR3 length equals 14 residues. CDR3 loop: CASSYPGYNSPLHF. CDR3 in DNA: TGTGCCAGCAGTTACCCAGGGTATAATTCACCCCTCCACTTT.

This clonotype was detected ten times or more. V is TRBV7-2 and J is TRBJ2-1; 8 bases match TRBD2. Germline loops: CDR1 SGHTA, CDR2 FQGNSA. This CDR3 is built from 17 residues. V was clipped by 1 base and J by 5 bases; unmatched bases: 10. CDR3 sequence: CASSLVSRREVNNEQFF. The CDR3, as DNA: TGTGCCAGCAGCTTAGTAAGTCGGCGGGAGGTAAACAATGAGCAGTTCTTC.

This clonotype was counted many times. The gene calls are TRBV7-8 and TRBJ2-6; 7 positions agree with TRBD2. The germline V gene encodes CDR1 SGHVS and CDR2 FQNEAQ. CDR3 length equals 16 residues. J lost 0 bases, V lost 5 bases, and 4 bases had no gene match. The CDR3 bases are TGTGCCAGCAGCCGGGGAGGGTACTCTGGGGCCAACGTCCTGACTTTC. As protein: CASSRGGYSGANVLTF.

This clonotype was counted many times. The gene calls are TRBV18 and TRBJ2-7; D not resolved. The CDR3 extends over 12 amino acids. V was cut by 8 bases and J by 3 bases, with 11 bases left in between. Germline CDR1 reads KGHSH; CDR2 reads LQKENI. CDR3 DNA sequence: TGTGCCAGCAGCCCAACGCTCTACGAGCAGTACTTC. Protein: CASSPTLYEQYF.

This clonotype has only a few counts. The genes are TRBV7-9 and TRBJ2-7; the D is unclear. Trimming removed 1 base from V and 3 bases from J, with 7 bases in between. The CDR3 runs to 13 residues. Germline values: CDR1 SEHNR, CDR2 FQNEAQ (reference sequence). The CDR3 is CASSLGEYYEQYV. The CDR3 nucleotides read TGTGCCAGCAGCTTAGGTGAATACTACGAGCAGTACGTC.